A selection of T cell receptor beta chains follows, all from one sample in a study of blood T cell repertoires in COVID-19. Here immunoSEQ multiplex PCR was the method, and the copy in TCRdb shows in-frame clones only, minus some. The sample shows about 99,000 clones, around nine tenths of them seen only once. The sequencing input was peripheral blood. The receptors were gathered from an elderly woman in a cohort sampled during active COVID-19. Both conserved end residues are part of each CDR3. A D gene is named only where the DNA matches it firmly. Clone sizes are given selectively: once, few, many, or a class where the clone is expanded.

CDR3aa: CASSKGGGFTDTQYF; CDR3nt: TGTGCCAGCAGCAAAGGCGGGGGCTTCACAGATACGCAGTATTTT; d_gene: .; v_gene: TRBV7-9; abundance: once; j_gene: TRBJ2-3
CDR3aa: CASSQGSYEKLFF; CDR3nt: TGCGCCAGCAGCCAAGGGAGCTATGAAAAACTGTTTTTT; d_gene: .; v_gene: TRBV4-1; abundance: .; j_gene: TRBJ1-4
CDR3aa: CASSSPFSGGGETQYF; CDR3nt: TGCGCCAGCAGCTCACCTTTTAGTGGCGGGGGAGAGACCCAGTACTTC; d_gene: TRBD2; v_gene: TRBV5-1; abundance: .; j_gene: TRBJ2-5
CDR3aa: CASSLGSGGRAGDTQYF; CDR3nt: TGCGCCAGCAGCTTGGGCTCAGGCGGGAGGGCTGGAGATACGCAGTATTTT; d_gene: TRBD2; v_gene: TRBV5-1; abundance: .; j_gene: TRBJ2-3
CDR3aa: CASSFSQGAGDTQYF; CDR3nt: TGCGCCAGCAGCTTTTCCCAGGGGGCAGGAGATACGCAGTATTTT; d_gene: TRBD1; v_gene: TRBV5-1; abundance: .; j_gene: TRBJ2-3
CDR3aa: CASSVDGGGDQPQHF; CDR3nt: TGTGCCAGCAGCGTCGACGGCGGAGGGGATCAGCCCCAGCATTTT; d_gene: .; v_gene: TRBV9; abundance: once; j_gene: TRBJ1-5
CDR3aa: CSVDRQGPGEKLFF; CDR3nt: TGCAGCGTGGATAGACAGGGCCCCGGTGAAAAACTGTTTTTT; d_gene: TRBD1; v_gene: TRBV29-1; abundance: .; j_gene: TRBJ1-4
CDR3aa: CASSIGRGPYEQYF; CDR3nt: TGTGCCAGCAGCATAGGCAGGGGCCCCTACGAGCAGTACTTC; d_gene: .; v_gene: TRBV21-1; abundance: .; j_gene: TRBJ2-7
CDR3aa: CASSPRAGVNNEQFF; CDR3nt: TGTGCCAGCAGTCCCCGAGCGGGAGTAAACAATGAGCAGTTCTTC; d_gene: TRBD2; v_gene: TRBV6-2/TRBV6-3; abundance: .; j_gene: TRBJ2-1
CDR3aa: CASSLNTGASEQYF; CDR3nt: TGTGCCAGCAGCTTGAATACAGGGGCGAGCGAGCAGTACTTC; d_gene: TRBD1; v_gene: TRBV5-4; abundance: .; j_gene: TRBJ2-7
CDR3aa: CASSKSGASGSSSYEQYF; CDR3nt: TGTGCCAGCAGCAAAAGTGGGGCTAGCGGGAGTTCGTCCTACGAGCAGTACTTC; d_gene: .; v_gene: TRBV21-1; abundance: .; j_gene: TRBJ2-7
CDR3aa: CSASVSSGSGTDTQYF; CDR3nt: TGCAGTGCTAGTGTATCTAGCGGGAGCGGCACAGATACGCAGTATTTT; d_gene: TRBD2; v_gene: TRBV20-1; abundance: .; j_gene: TRBJ2-3
CDR3aa: CASSTRGDAFF; CDR3nt: TGTGCCAGTAGTACCAGGGGAGACGCTTTCTTT; d_gene: .; v_gene: TRBV19; abundance: few; j_gene: TRBJ1-1
CDR3aa: CASSPGGIGSYF; CDR3nt: TGTGCCAGCTCACCAGGGGGCATCGGCTCCTACTTC; d_gene: .; v_gene: TRBV18; abundance: .; j_gene: TRBJ2-5
CDR3aa: CASSQSPTPGGLDEQFF; CDR3nt: TGCGCCAGCAGCCAAAGCCCCACCCCGGGAGGGCTGGATGAGCAGTTCTTC; d_gene: TRBD2; v_gene: TRBV4-1; abundance: once; j_gene: TRBJ2-1
CDR3aa: CASSVGQGIGEQYF; CDR3nt: TGTGCCAGCAGCGTAGGACAGGGAATTGGGGAGCAGTACTTC; d_gene: TRBD1; v_gene: TRBV9; abundance: .; j_gene: TRBJ2-7
CDR3aa: CATSRDLGPGELFF; CDR3nt: TGTGCCACCAGCAGAGATCTAGGCCCCGGGGAGCTGTTTTTT; d_gene: .; v_gene: TRBV15; abundance: .; j_gene: TRBJ2-2
CDR3aa: CSASPGGDQPQHF; CDR3nt: TGCAGTGCTAGTCCAGGGGGAGATCAGCCCCAGCATTTT; d_gene: TRBD1; v_gene: TRBV20-1; abundance: .; j_gene: TRBJ1-5
CDR3aa: CASSQDLGEGRKTQYF; CDR3nt: TGTGCCAGCAGCCAAGATCTGGGGGAGGGCCGTAAGACCCAGTACTTC; d_gene: TRBD2; v_gene: TRBV3-1/TRBV3-2; abundance: .; j_gene: TRBJ2-5
CDR3aa: CASSIGGTDSNQPQHF; CDR3nt: TGTGCCAGTAGTATAGGGGGGACTGATAGCAATCAGCCCCAGCATTTT; d_gene: .; v_gene: TRBV19; abundance: .; j_gene: TRBJ1-5
CDR3aa: CASRGTVSSYEQYF; CDR3nt: TGTGCCAGCAGGGGGACTGTCAGCTCCTACGAGCAGTACTTC; d_gene: .; v_gene: TRBV6-5; abundance: .; j_gene: TRBJ2-7
CDR3aa: CASSLAGGGETQYF; CDR3nt: TGTGCCAGCAGTCTAGCGGGAGGAGGGGAGACCCAGTACTTC; d_gene: TRBD2; v_gene: TRBV6-2/TRBV6-3; abundance: .; j_gene: TRBJ2-5
CDR3aa: CASSPGTSGGAAVQFF; CDR3nt: TGTGCCAGCAGCCCCGGGACTAGCGGGGGGGCGGCGGTGCAGTTCTTC; d_gene: TRBD2; v_gene: TRBV2; abundance: .; j_gene: TRBJ2-1
CDR3aa: CASSPKQVRKLFF; CDR3nt: TGTGCCAGCAGCCCAAAACAGGTCCGAAAACTGTTTTTT; d_gene: .; v_gene: TRBV3-1/TRBV3-2; abundance: once; j_gene: TRBJ1-4
CDR3aa: CASSLVLNTEAFF; CDR3nt: TGTGCCAGCAGCTTGGTCTTGAACACTGAAGCTTTCTTT; d_gene: .; v_gene: TRBV5-8; abundance: .; j_gene: TRBJ1-1
CDR3aa: CASSFGTGYHF; CDR3nt: TGTGCCAGCAGCTTTGGGACAGGGTATCACTTC; d_gene: TRBD1; v_gene: TRBV11-2; abundance: .; j_gene: TRBJ1-2
CDR3aa: CASSRGADNEKLFF; CDR3nt: TGCGCCAGCAGCCGCGGGGCGGATAATGAAAAACTGTTTTTT; d_gene: .; v_gene: TRBV5-1; abundance: .; j_gene: TRBJ1-4
CDR3aa: CASSYGSGRAGELFF; CDR3nt: TGTGCCAGCAGTTATGGGAGTGGGCGAGCCGGGGAGCTGTTTTTT; d_gene: .; v_gene: TRBV6-2/TRBV6-3; abundance: .; j_gene: TRBJ2-2
CDR3aa: CASSRTSGSFPNEQFF; CDR3nt: TGTGCCAGTAGTAGGACTAGCGGGAGTTTTCCCAATGAGCAGTTCTTC; d_gene: TRBD2; v_gene: TRBV19; abundance: .; j_gene: TRBJ2-1
CDR3aa: CASSVGGTGGGGYTF; CDR3nt: TGTGCCAGCAGCGTAGGGGGAACAGGGGGAGGAGGCTACACCTTC; d_gene: TRBD1; v_gene: TRBV9; abundance: .; j_gene: TRBJ1-2
CDR3aa: CASSEGSGLGELFF; CDR3nt: TGTGCCAGCAGTGAGGGTAGCGGGCTCGGGGAGCTGTTTTTT; d_gene: TRBD2; v_gene: TRBV2; abundance: .; j_gene: TRBJ2-2
CDR3aa: CASIPGLAGRTDTQYF; CDR3nt: TGTGCCAGCATCCCCGGACTAGCGGGACGCACAGATACGCAGTATTTT; d_gene: TRBD2; v_gene: TRBV2; abundance: .; j_gene: TRBJ2-3
CDR3aa: CASSQNPTGVFEQYF; CDR3nt: TGTGCCAGCAGCCAAAACCCGACAGGGGTGTTCGAGCAGTACTTC; d_gene: TRBD1; v_gene: TRBV6-6; abundance: .; j_gene: TRBJ2-7
CDR3aa: CATSRSKEGRGDGYTF; CDR3nt: TGTGCCACCAGCAGATCCAAGGAGGGTAGGGGCGATGGCTACACCTTC; d_gene: .; v_gene: TRBV15; abundance: .; j_gene: TRBJ1-2
CDR3aa: CASSPGVGRAFF; CDR3nt: TGTGCCAGCAGCCCCGGGGTTGGGCGGGCTTTCTTT; d_gene: .; v_gene: TRBV6-2/TRBV6-3; abundance: .; j_gene: TRBJ1-1
CDR3aa: CASSPHPPTSPNEQFF; CDR3nt: TGTGCCAGCAGCCCACACCCACCGACTAGCCCTAATGAGCAGTTCTTC; d_gene: TRBD2; v_gene: TRBV3-1/TRBV3-2; abundance: .; j_gene: TRBJ2-1
CDR3aa: CASRINRENYGYTF; CDR3nt: TGCGCCAGCAGAATCAACAGGGAAAACTATGGCTACACCTTC; d_gene: .; v_gene: TRBV4-1; abundance: .; j_gene: TRBJ1-2
CDR3aa: CASSDQQGATDTQYF; CDR3nt: TGTGCCAGCTCAGACCAGCAGGGGGCGACAGATACGCAGTATTTT; d_gene: TRBD1; v_gene: TRBV18; abundance: .; j_gene: TRBJ2-3
CDR3aa: CASSGHSWQFF; CDR3nt: TGTGCCAGCAGCGGACACTCCTGGCAGTTCTTC; d_gene: .; v_gene: TRBV2; abundance: .; j_gene: TRBJ2-1
CDR3aa: CASSLSGGRGAQFF; CDR3nt: TGTGCCAGCAGTTTATCCGGGGGGCGGGGTGCCCAGTTCTTC; d_gene: .; v_gene: TRBV27; abundance: .; j_gene: TRBJ2-1
CDR3aa: CASSELRFEETQYF; CDR3nt: TGTGCCAGCAGTGAGTTACGGTTCGAAGAGACCCAGTACTTC; d_gene: .; v_gene: TRBV6-1; abundance: .; j_gene: TRBJ2-5
CDR3aa: CASSLSRGASSTDTQYF; CDR3nt: TGTGCCAGCAGCTTGTCGCGCGGGGCGTCTAGCACAGATACGCAGTATTTT; d_gene: .; v_gene: TRBV5-5; abundance: few; j_gene: TRBJ2-3
CDR3aa: CASSLVAANYGYTF; CDR3nt: TGTGCCAGCAGCTTGGTGGCAGCTAACTATGGCTACACCTTC; d_gene: .; v_gene: TRBV5-5; abundance: .; j_gene: TRBJ1-2
CDR3aa: CASSYRQGAEQFF; CDR3nt: TGTGCCAGCTCGTATAGACAGGGAGCTGAGCAGTTCTTC; d_gene: TRBD1; v_gene: TRBV18; abundance: .; j_gene: TRBJ2-1
CDR3aa: CATSDPGQGDYGYTF; CDR3nt: TGTGCCACCAGTGATCCGGGACAGGGAGACTATGGCTACACCTTC; d_gene: TRBD1; v_gene: TRBV24-1; abundance: once; j_gene: TRBJ1-2
CDR3aa: CASSLAQRGVYEQYF; CDR3nt: TGTGCCAGCAGCTTGGCCCAGCGGGGGGTCTACGAGCAGTACTTC; d_gene: TRBD2; v_gene: TRBV5-4; abundance: few; j_gene: TRBJ2-7
CDR3aa: CASSGREATYEQYF; CDR3nt: TGTGCCAGCAGTGGACGGGAGGCGACCTACGAGCAGTACTTC; d_gene: TRBD2; v_gene: TRBV27; abundance: .; j_gene: TRBJ2-7
CDR3aa: CAWSVQLSGGYTF; CDR3nt: TGTGCCTGGAGTGTACAACTATCTGGAGGCTACACCTTC; d_gene: .; v_gene: TRBV30; abundance: .; j_gene: TRBJ1-2
CDR3aa: CASSLAQLNSYEQYF; CDR3nt: TGTGCCAGCAGCTTGGCTCAACTAAACTCCTACGAGCAGTACTTC; d_gene: .; v_gene: TRBV5-6; abundance: few; j_gene: TRBJ2-7
CDR3aa: CSVDRGIYGYTF; CDR3nt: TGCAGCGTTGACAGGGGGATCTATGGCTACACCTTC; d_gene: TRBD1; v_gene: TRBV29-1; abundance: .; j_gene: TRBJ1-2
CDR3aa: CASSQGLADEQFF; CDR3nt: TGTGCCAGCAGCCAAGGACTAGCGGATGAGCAGTTCTTC; d_gene: TRBD2; v_gene: TRBV3-1/TRBV3-2; abundance: .; j_gene: TRBJ2-1
CDR3aa: CASSPSRQGMGNTGELFF; CDR3nt: TGTGCCAGCTCACCATCGAGACAGGGGATGGGGAACACCGGGGAGCTGTTTTTT; d_gene: TRBD1; v_gene: TRBV18; abundance: .; j_gene: TRBJ2-2
CDR3aa: CASSPDGNSPLHF; CDR3nt: TGTGCCAGCAGTCCTGACGGGAATTCACCCCTCCACTTT; d_gene: .; v_gene: TRBV28; abundance: many; j_gene: TRBJ1-6
CDR3aa: CSVSGEGSGELFF; CDR3nt: TGCAGCGTTAGCGGGGAGGGGTCCGGGGAGCTGTTTTTT; d_gene: TRBD2; v_gene: TRBV29-1; abundance: .; j_gene: TRBJ2-2
CDR3aa: CASSQAWFGQGIYGYTF; CDR3nt: TGCGCCAGCAGCCAAGCCTGGTTCGGGCAGGGTATCTATGGCTACACCTTC; d_gene: .; v_gene: TRBV4-1; abundance: .; j_gene: TRBJ1-2
CDR3aa: CATSDRTGFGELFF; CDR3nt: TGTGCCACCAGTGATCGGACAGGGTTCGGGGAGCTGTTTTTT; d_gene: TRBD1; v_gene: TRBV24-1; abundance: few; j_gene: TRBJ2-2